Following are 9 T cell receptor beta chains from one sample sequenced in a study of blood T cells in healthy people across ages. Sample-barcoded 5' priming and a J-beta primer mix drove a second PCR of about 6 to 12 cycles. Using its own MiXCR run on the 5' RACE reads, TCRdb lists one record per CDR3 protein. The sample holds around 800,000 distinct CDR3 sequences, 44% seen once. Sequencing was performed on blood. These receptors originate from a man aged 55 to 69 in good health.

The CDR3 here is CASSPSRLAGELYEQYF. The CDR3 DNA is TGTGCCAGCAGCCCCAGCCGACTAGCGGGGGAACTCTACGAGCAGTACTTC. This chain joins TRBV7-2 and TRBJ2-4; 12 bases are shared with TRBD2. The DNA end favors TRBJ2-7, so the J call may be wrong. The CDR3 runs to 17 residues. Germline CDR1 is SGHTA and CDR2 is FQGNSA.

V is TRBV29-1 and J is TRBJ2-3, with D perhaps assigned TRBD1 or TRBD2 (6 bases each). Germline CDR1 SQVTM, CDR2 ANQGSEA. The CDR3 totals 14 residues. Trimming took 8 bases from V and 5 from J, leaving 20 bases between them. The CDR3 sequence: CSSRKGGQLDTQYF. DNA of the CDR3: TGCAGCTCCCGCAAGGGAGGACAGTTAGATACGCAGTATTTT.

In regard to this clonotype: This may arise from a read error, as a much more abundant clone is one base away. This rearrangement joins TRBV6-1 to TRBJ2-1; 7 positions match TRBD2. Germline V CDR1 and CDR2: MNHNS, SASEGT. The CDR3 runs to 14 residues. Trimming at V came to 6 bases and at J to 10 bases, leaving 12 bases not matched to a gene. The CDR3 DNA reads as TGTGCCAGCAGCCGGGCGGGGGACTCCTACGAGCAGTTCTTC. Its protein is CASSRAGDSYEQFF.

This clonotype was picked up a small number of times. The chain links TRBV4-3 to TRBJ2-1; D is undetermined. The germline V and J ends were trimmed by 2 bases and 4 bases, with 6 bases remaining between them. The CDR3 runs to 13 residues. Germline V gives CDR1 LGHNA, CDR2 YSLEER. The CDR3 coding sequence is TGCGCCAGCAGCCAACTACTATACAATGAGCAGTTCTTC. Its protein is CASSQLLYNEQFF.

Here the CDR3 DNA reads TGCAGTGCTATGCCAGCTAACTATGGCTACACCTTC. The encoded protein is CSAMPANYGYTF. The chain links TRBV20-1 to TRBJ1-2; unclear D gene. V was cut by 4 bases and J by 0 bases, with 6 bases left in between. CDR3 length: 12 residues. Germline CDR1 is DFQATT and CDR2 is SNEGSKA (reference sequence).

This clonotype was seen only a few times. V is TRBV7-2 and J is TRBJ2-3; 7 nucleotides match TRBD2. The CDR3 runs 14 residues. Germline CDR1 reads SGHTA; CDR2 reads FQGNSA. The J segment lost 5 bases and the V segment lost 5 bases, leaving 7 bases of the junction unmatched. The CDR3 DNA reads as TGTGCCAGCAGCCCCATGGGGAGGGGAGATACGCAGTATTTT. It translates to CASSPMGRGDTQYF.

The J gene is TRBJ2-7, the V gene TRBV20-1; TRBD2 matches 14 bases. From germline, CDR1 is DFQATT and CDR2 SNEGSKA (reference sequence). The CDR3 totals 16 residues. J gave up 0 bases and V 6 bases, and 7 bases lay outside the gene matches. The CDR3 DNA reads as TGCAGTGCGGGAGGGACTAGCGGGGGTGGCTCCTACGAGCAGTACTTC. Encoded protein: CSAGGTSGGGSYEQYF.

This clonotype was picked up a small number of times. A read error may produce the germline difference seen at one junction end. The rearrangement uses TRBV20-1 and TRBJ2-7; 9 positions agree with TRBD1. CDR3 size: 16 residues. Looked up from germline, CDR1 is DFQATT and CDR2 is SNEGSKA (reference sequence). CDR3 nucleotides: TGCAGTGCAAGAGCAGAGGGGGGACAGGGAGCCTACGAGCAGTACTTC. Amino acid sequence: CSARAEGGQGAYEQYF.

This clonotype came up a few times. The rearrangement links TRBV5-1 to TRBJ2-3; no clear D gene. The length of the CDR3 is 15 residues. Trimming removed 0 bases from V and 2 bases from J, with 10 bases in between. The V gene's germline CDR1 is SGHRS and CDR2 YFSETQ. The CDR3 spells CASSLVLTHTDTQYF. CDR3 in DNA: TGCGCCAGCAGCTTGGTCCTCACACACACAGATACGCAGTATTTT.